The 3 T cell receptor beta chains in this list originate from one sample, sequenced in a study of T cell responses to AZD1222 COVID-19 vaccine. Profiling relied on immunoSEQ multiplex PCR, and the TCRdb table lists in-frame clones only, not all of them. The table includes over 130,000 clones, roughly nine tenths detected once. Sample: peripheral blood, taken 28 days after the second AZD1222 dose. The receptors were gathered from an adult who received the AZD1222 COVID-19 vaccine.

This chain joins TRBV6-1 and TRBJ2-3, with D perhaps TRBD2 (7 bases). Germline loops: CDR1 MNHNS, CDR2 SASEGT. Trimming pared 1 base from V and 3 bases from J, leaving 11 bases between. The CDR3 contains 15 residues. The CDR3 DNA follows: TGTGCCAGCAGTGAAGTTAAGGGGGGGACAGATACGCAGTATTTT. Translation: CASSEVKGGTDTQYF.

This clone is classed as medium-sized. The gene calls are TRBV28 and TRBJ1-2; TRBD1 matches at 9 bases. This CDR3 region has 16 residues. Germline V CDR1 and CDR2: MDHEN, SYDVKM. The J segment lost 1 base and the V segment lost 7 bases, leaving 10 bases of the junction unmatched. CDR3 sequence reads: CASNPGQGNFNYGYTF. The CDR3, as DNA: TGTGCCAGCAACCCGGGACAGGGTAATTTTAACTATGGCTACACCTTC.

The genes are TRBV6-2 or TRBV6-3 and TRBJ1-1; D is perhaps TRBD1 (5 bases). Trimming pared 4 bases from V and 2 bases from J, leaving 11 bases between. The CDR3 length is 14 residues. CDR1 is MNHEY, CDR2 SVGEGT, per germline. DNA of the CDR3: TGTGCCAGCAGTTTTGGGCAGGGCAACACTGAAGCTTTCTTT. Amino acid sequence: CASSFGQGNTEAFF.